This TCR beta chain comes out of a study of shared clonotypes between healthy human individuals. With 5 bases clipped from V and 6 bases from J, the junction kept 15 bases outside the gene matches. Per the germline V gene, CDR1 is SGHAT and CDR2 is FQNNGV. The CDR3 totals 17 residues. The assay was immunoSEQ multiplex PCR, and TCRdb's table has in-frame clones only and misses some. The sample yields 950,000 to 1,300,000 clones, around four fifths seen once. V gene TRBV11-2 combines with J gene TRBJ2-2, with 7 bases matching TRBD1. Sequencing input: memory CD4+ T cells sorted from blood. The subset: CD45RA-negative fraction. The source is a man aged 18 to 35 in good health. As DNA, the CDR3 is TGTGCCAGCAGCAAAGACAGGGTGTCCGGCAGGGCCGGGGAGCTGTTTTTT. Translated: CASSKDRVSGRAGELFF. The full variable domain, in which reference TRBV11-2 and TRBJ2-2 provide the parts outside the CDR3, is EAGVAQSPRYKIIEKRQSVAFWCNPISGHATLYWYQQILGQGPKLLIQFQNNGVVDDSQLPKDRFSAERLKGVDSTLKIQPAKLEDSAVYLCASSKDRVSGRAGELFFGEGSRLTVL.